This is a list of T cell receptor beta chains from one sample in a study of cytomegalovirus exposure and HLA in healthy donors. Produced via immunoSEQ multiplex PCR; TCRdb's table is partial and in-frame only. The sample holds about 150,000 clones, 70% to 85% seen once. Sequencing was performed on PBMCs. These receptor sequences come from a male donor in good health and CMV-seronegative. Each CDR3 is given with its conserved first and last residue. A D gene is named only where the DNA matches it firmly. A row's size may be missing; if present it is once, few, many or a size class.

j_call | clone_size | v_call | d_call | cdr3_nt | cdr3_aa
TRBJ2-7 | . | TRBV19 | . | TGTGCCAGTAGTATAACGGGGACCTACGAGCAGTACTTC | CASSITGTYEQYF
TRBJ1-3 | . | TRBV19 | TRBD1 | TGTGCCAGTACCTCTCGGGGGGACAGGACGGTCTCCATATATTTT | CASTSRGDRTVSIYF
TRBJ1-1 | . | TRBV4-3 | . | TGCGCCAGCAGCCAAGATAGCAGGGGCCACACTGAAGCTTTCTTT | CASSQDSRGHTEAFF
TRBJ2-7 | . | TRBV7-6 | . | TGTGCCAGCAGCTTAGCTACCATAGGGGCCCACGAGCAGTACTTC | CASSLATIGAHEQYF
TRBJ2-1 | . | TRBV9 | TRBD2 | TGTGCCAGCAGCGTGGGAACTAGCGCACTCTACAATGAGCAGTTCTTC | CASSVGTSALYNEQFF
TRBJ1-2 | few | TRBV5-8 | . | TGTGCCAGCAGCTCCGGATCTGGATGGACGGGGTATGGCTACACCTTC | CASSSGSGWTGYGYTF
TRBJ1-5 | . | TRBV28 | . | TGTGCCAGCAGTTTAACGGGGTTCCAGCCCCAGCATTTT | CASSLTGFQPQHF
TRBJ1-1 | . | TRBV7-7 | TRBD1 | TGTGCTAGCAGTAGGGGGCCCAACACTGAAGCTTTCTTT | CASSRGPNTEAFF
TRBJ2-7 | . | TRBV7-6 | . | TGTGCCAGCAGCCGGGCGGGCTCCTACGAGCAGTACTTC | CASSRAGSYEQYF
TRBJ2-3 | few | TRBV28 | TRBD2 | TGTGCCAGCAGTTCTACCGGGACTAGCGGGAGCACAGATACGCAGTATTTT | CASSSTGTSGSTDTQYF
TRBJ2-7 | . | TRBV7-9 | . | TGTGCCAGCAGCTCGACAGGCCTTACCTACGAGCAGTACTTC | CASSSTGLTYEQYF
TRBJ1-6 | . | TRBV6-1 | . | TGTGCCAGCAGTGAACCCTACAGAAATTCACCCCTCCACTTT | CASSEPYRNSPLHF
TRBJ2-3 | . | TRBV5-4 | TRBD2 | TGTGCCAGCAGCTCCCTTGTGGTAGGACTAGCAGATGCACGGGATACGCAGTATTTT | CASSSLVVGLADARDTQYF
TRBJ2-1 | . | TRBV30 | TRBD2 | TGTGCCTGGAGTGTACCCCCTAGCGGGAGGATGTTGGATGAGCAGTTCTTC | CAWSVPPSGRMLDEQFF
TRBJ2-5 | . | TRBV5-6 | TRBD1 | TGTGCCAGCAGCACGGGACAGGGCCGGGAGACCCAGTACTTC | CASSTGQGRETQYF
TRBJ1-1 | . | TRBV5-1 | . | TGCGCCAGCAGCTTGGGGGCGGGTAGCTATGAAGCTTTCTTT | CASSLGAGSYEAFF
TRBJ2-3 | . | TRBV4-2 | TRBD2 | TGTGCCAGCAGCCAAGATCGGGAAGCGGGAGGGCCCGGAGATACGCAGTATTTT | CASSQDREAGGPGDTQYF
TRBJ1-2 | . | TRBV15 | . | TGTGCCACCAGCAGAGTTGAGGGATTGTCCTATGGCTACACCTTC | CATSRVEGLSYGYTF
TRBJ2-1 | . | TRBV6-5 | . | TGTGCCAGCACCGAAAGCCCCGGGAACAGGCAGTTCTTC | CASTESPGNRQFF
TRBJ2-2 | . | TRBV2 | . | TGTGCCAGCAGTGACGGGCGAGCGGCGGCCGGGGAGCTGTTTTTT | CASSDGRAAAGELFF
TRBJ1-5 | few | TRBV6-5 | . | TGTGCCAGCAGTTCCGGTAAAGGGGGATGCAATCAGCCCCAGCATTTT | CASSSGKGGCNQPQHF
TRBJ2-1 | . | TRBV29-1 | TRBD2 | TGCAGCGTTGAGTCCCTAAGCGGGGGCCTCAGTGAGCAGTTCTTC | CSVESLSGGLSEQFF
TRBJ2-7 | few | TRBV4-3 | TRBD1 | TGCGCCAGCAGCCCCGGGACAGGGAGCTACGAGCAGTACTTC | CASSPGTGSYEQYF
TRBJ1-1 | . | TRBV5-5 | TRBD1 | TGTGCCAGCAGCCCGGGACAGACAGAGCCTTTCGCTGAAGCTTTCTTT | CASSPGQTEPFAEAFF
TRBJ2-7 | . | TRBV27 | TRBD1 | TGTGCCAGCAGTCCGTGGACAGGGGCCGACTACGAGCAGTACTTC | CASSPWTGADYEQYF
TRBJ2-7 | . | TRBV23-1 | . | TGCGCCAGCAGTCATTGGGACTTCTGCTACGAGCAGTACTTC | CASSHWDFCYEQYF
TRBJ1-1 | . | TRBV5-1 | . | TGCGCCAGCAGCTTGGGGAGGTCGGCGAACACTGAAGCTTTCTTT | CASSLGRSANTEAFF